This T cell receptor beta chain was captured in a study of blood T cell repertoires in COVID-19. Study-wide context: Nucleic acid was either cDNA or gDNA, and it came from T cells, B-cell-depleted T cells, or PBMCs.

From germline, CDR1 is LGHNA and CDR2 YSLEER. The V gene end was trimmed by 1 base and the J gene end by 9 bases; junction bases not matched to a gene: 2. The CDR3 length is 14 residues. Original data processing: Reference gene primer amplification gave estimated nucleated cell counts. Repertoires were generated with immunoSEQ multiplex PCR, while TCRdb's copy carries only in-frame clones and drops some. That table gives V, J and clone size, and the DNA gave D and trimming. This table holds approximately 400,000 clones, roughly 87% found once. This receptor was obtained from a woman aged 45 to 65 who had recovered from COVID-19. Source material: PBMCs or T cells enriched from blood (not recorded which). The chain couples TRBV4-3 to TRBJ2-1; 11 nucleotides line up with TRBD2. CDR3 sequence (DNA): TGCGCCAGCAGCCAAGTAGCGGGAGGGGGTGAGCAGTTCTTC. Protein: CASSQVAGGGEQFF.